The sequence of this TCR beta chain was determined in a study of T cell repertoires in cytomegalovirus infection. Study as a whole: Public TCR beta signatures indicated both CMV infection and matching HLA type. Findings and limits, study-wide: Clonotypes of TCR beta that were HLA-C-restricted and CMV-specific dominated the ex vivo response. Pooled public TCR beta family frequency picked out CMV carriers with the relevant HLA.

The CDR3 contains 15 residues. The germline CDR1 and CDR2 sequences are SGHAT and FQNNGV. The V gene lost 5 bases and the J gene lost 2 bases, with 15 bases spanning the gap. In TCRdb, the reads were re-called with MiXCR into one record per CDR3 protein. The profile shows more than 65,000 distinct CDR3 sequences, approximately 43% of them singletons. A word on this clonotype: What it binds is not known.

This chain uses TRBV11-2 with TRBJ2-5; the D is unclear. The receptor was derived from a human donor in good health (CMV status not recorded). Some clones in this sample may be carry-over from other donors' samples. Sequenced here: CD8+ T cells from cultured PBMCs, sampled from culture after CMV antigen stimulation. CDR3: CASSNPRRYQETQYF. The DNA for the CDR3 is TGTGCCAGCAGCAACCCACGACGGTATCAAGAGACCCAGTACTTC.